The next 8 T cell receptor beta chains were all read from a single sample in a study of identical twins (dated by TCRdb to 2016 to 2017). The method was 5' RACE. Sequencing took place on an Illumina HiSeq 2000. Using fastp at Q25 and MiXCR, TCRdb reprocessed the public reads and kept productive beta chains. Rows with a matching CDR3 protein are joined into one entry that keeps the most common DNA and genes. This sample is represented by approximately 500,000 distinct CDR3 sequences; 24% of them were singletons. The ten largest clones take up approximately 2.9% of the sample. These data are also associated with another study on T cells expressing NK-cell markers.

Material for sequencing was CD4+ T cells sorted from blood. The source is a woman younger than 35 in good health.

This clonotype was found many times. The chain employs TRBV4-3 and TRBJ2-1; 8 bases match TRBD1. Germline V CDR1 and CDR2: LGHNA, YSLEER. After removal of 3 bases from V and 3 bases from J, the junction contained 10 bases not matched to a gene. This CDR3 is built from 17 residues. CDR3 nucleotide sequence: TGCGCCAGCAGCCAGTCCCCACAGGGGGTCGTCTACAATGAGCAGTTCTTC. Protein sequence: CASSQSPQGVVYNEQFF.

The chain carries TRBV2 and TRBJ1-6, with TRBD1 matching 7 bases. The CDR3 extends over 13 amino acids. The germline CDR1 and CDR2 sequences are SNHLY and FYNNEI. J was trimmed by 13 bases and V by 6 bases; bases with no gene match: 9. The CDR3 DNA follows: TGTGCCAGCAGAGTTGGACAGGAAACGCCCCTCCACTTT. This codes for CASRVGQETPLHF.

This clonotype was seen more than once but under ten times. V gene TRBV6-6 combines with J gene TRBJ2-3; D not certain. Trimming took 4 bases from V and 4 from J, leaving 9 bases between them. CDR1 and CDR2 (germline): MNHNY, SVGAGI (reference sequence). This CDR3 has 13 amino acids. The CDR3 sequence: CASSWVGPDTQYF. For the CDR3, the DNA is TGTGCCAGCAGTTGGGTAGGACCAGATACGCAGTATTTT.

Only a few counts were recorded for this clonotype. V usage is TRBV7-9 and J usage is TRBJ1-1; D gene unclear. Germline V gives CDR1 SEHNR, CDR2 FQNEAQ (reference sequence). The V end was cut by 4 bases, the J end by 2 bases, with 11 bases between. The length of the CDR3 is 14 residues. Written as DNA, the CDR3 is TGTGCCAGCAGCTCTTGGGCCCGAAACACTGAAGCTTTCTTT. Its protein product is CASSSWARNTEAFF.

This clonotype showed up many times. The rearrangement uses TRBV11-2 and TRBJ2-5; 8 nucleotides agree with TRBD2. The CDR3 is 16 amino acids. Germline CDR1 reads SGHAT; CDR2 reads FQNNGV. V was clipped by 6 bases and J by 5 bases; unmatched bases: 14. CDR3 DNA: TGTGCCAGCAGACTCAGTCGGAAGCGGGGGTGGGAGACCCAGTACTTC. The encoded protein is CASRLSRKRGWETQYF.

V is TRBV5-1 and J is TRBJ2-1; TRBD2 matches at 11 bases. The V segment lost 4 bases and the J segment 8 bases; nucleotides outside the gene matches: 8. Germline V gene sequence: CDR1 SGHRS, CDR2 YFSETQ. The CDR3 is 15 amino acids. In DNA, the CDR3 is TGCGCCAGCAGCCTAATTAGCGGGGGGGCCTATGAGCAGTTCTTC. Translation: CASSLISGGAYEQFF.

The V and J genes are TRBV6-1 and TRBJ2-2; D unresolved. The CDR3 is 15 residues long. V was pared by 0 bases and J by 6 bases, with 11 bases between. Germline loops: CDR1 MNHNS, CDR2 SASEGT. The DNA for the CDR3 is TGTGCCAGCAGTGAAGCCGTCAGCAGAGCCGGGGAGCTGTTTTTT. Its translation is CASSEAVSRAGELFF.

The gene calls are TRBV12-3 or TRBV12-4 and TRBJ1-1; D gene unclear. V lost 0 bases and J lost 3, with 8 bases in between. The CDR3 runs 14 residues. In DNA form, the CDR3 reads TGTGCCAGCAGTTTAGCTGTGATTTACACTGAAGCTTTCTTT. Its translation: CASSLAVIYTEAFF.